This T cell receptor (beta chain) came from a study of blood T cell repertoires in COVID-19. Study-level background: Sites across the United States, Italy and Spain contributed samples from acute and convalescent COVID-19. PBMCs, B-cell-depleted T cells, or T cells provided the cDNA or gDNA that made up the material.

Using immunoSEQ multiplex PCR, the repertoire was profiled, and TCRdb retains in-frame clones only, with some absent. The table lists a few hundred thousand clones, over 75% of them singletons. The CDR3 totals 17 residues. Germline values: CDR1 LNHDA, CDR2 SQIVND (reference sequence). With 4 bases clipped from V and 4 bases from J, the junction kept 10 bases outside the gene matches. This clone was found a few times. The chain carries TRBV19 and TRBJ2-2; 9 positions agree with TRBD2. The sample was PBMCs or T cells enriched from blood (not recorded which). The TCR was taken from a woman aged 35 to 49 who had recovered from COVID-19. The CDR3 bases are TGTGCCAGTAGTACAGGAAGCGGGAGGCAGAGCACCGGGGAGCTGTTTTTT. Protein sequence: CASSTGSGRQSTGELFF. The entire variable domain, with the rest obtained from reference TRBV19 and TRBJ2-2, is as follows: DGGITQSPKYLFRKEGQNVTLSCEQNLNHDAMYWYRQDPGQGLRLIYYSQIVNDFQKGDIAEGYSVSREKKESFPLTVTSAQKNPTAFYLCASSTGSGRQSTGELFFGEGSRLTVL.